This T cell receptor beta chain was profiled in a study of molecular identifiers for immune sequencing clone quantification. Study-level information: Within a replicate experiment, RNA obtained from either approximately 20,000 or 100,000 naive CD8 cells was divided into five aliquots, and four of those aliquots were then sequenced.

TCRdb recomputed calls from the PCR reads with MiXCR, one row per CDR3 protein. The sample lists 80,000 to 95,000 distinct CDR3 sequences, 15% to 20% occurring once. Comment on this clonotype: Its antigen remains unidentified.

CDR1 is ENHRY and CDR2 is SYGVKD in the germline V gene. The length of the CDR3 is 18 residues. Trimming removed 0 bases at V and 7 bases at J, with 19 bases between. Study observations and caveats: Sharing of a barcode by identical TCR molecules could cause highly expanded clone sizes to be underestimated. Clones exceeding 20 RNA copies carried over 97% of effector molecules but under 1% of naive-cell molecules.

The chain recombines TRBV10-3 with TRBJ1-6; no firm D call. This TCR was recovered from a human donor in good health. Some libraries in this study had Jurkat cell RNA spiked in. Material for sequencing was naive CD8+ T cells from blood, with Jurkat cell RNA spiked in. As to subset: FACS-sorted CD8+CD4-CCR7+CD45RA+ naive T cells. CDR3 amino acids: CAISESIAGVGENSPLHF. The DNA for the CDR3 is TGTGCCATCAGTGAGTCGATCGCCGGGGTCGGAGAGAATTCACCCCTCCACTTT.